Below are 21 T cell receptor beta chains sequenced from a single sample in a study of blood T cells in healthy people across ages. Alongside a J-beta primer mix, a sample-barcoded 5' primer served in a second PCR lasting about 6 to 11 cycles. TCRdb called the 5' RACE reads again in MiXCR, with one record for every CDR3 protein. The table shows some 920,000 distinct CDR3 sequences, with roughly 47% occurring only once. Sequenced: blood. These receptors all stem from a woman aged 55-70 years in good health.

A remark on this clonotype: At one end, the junction sequence differs from germline, possibly due to a read error. This chain joins TRBV7-9 and TRBJ2-1; 11 positions match TRBD2. Germline CDR1 reads SEHNR; CDR2 reads FQNEAQ (reference sequence). CDR3 length: 13 residues. For the CDR3, the DNA is TGCGCTTCTAGCGGGAGGACGGGTAATGAGCAGTTCTTC. It is translated as CASSGRTGNEQFF.

The chain recombines TRBV12-3 or TRBV12-4 with TRBJ2-3, with D maybe TRBD2 (6 bases). The germline V and J ends were trimmed by 4 bases and 4 bases, with 24 bases remaining between them. The CDR3 is 18 residues long. The CDR3 spells CASSSNPRLTGASDTQYF. CDR3 nucleotide sequence: TGTGCCAGCAGTTCTAATCCGCGCCTGACGGGAGCTTCAGATACGCAGTATTTT.

V and J are TRBV5-6 and TRBJ2-7; TRBD2 aligns across 14 bases. The CDR3 extends over 15 amino acids. Germline lookup yields CDR1 SGHDT and CDR2 YYEEEE. J was trimmed by 5 bases and V by 4 bases; bases with no gene match: 5. In DNA form, the CDR3 reads TGTGCCAGCAGCCGGAGGACTAGCGGGAGGAACGAGCAGTACTTC. The encoded protein is CASSRRTSGRNEQYF.

This clonotype has just a few counts. V is TRBV3-1 and J is TRBJ2-5; D is unclear. The CDR3 has 14 amino acids. V was clipped by 0 bases and J by 5 bases, with 10 bases between them. Germline CDR1 and CDR2: LGHDT and YNNKEL (reference sequence). The CDR3 region is CASSQDFDRETQYF. In DNA form, the CDR3 reads TGTGCCAGCAGCCAAGATTTCGATAGGGAGACCCAGTACTTC.

This chain links TRBV5-6 with TRBJ2-7, with D unresolved. V dropped 4 bases and J dropped 2 bases, with 19 bases sitting between them. The germline V gene encodes CDR1 SGHDT and CDR2 YYEEEE. This CDR3 is 16 amino acids long. The CDR3 is CASSHLLGSNPYEQYF. The CDR3 nucleotides are TGTGCCAGCAGCCACCTTCTCGGGTCTAACCCCTACGAGCAGTACTTC.

There are a few counts of this clonotype. The chain employs TRBV20-1 and TRBJ2-7, with D perhaps assigned TRBD1 or TRBD2 (5 bases each). The CDR3 sequence is 15 residues long. Per germline, CDR1 DFQATT and CDR2 SNEGSKA (reference sequence). V shed 5 bases and J shed 6 bases, with 23 bases lying between them. CDR3 sequence: CSAVTGTLSLSEQYF. The CDR3 DNA follows: TGCAGTGCTGTCACCGGGACCCTGTCCCTCTCCGAGCAGTACTTC.

The rearrangement links TRBV24-1 to TRBJ2-5, with D perhaps assigned TRBD1 or TRBD2 (5 bases each). The germline V gene has CDR1 KGHDR and CDR2 SFDVKD. The CDR3 runs 16 residues. Deletions cut 5 bases from V and 0 bases from J, with 15 bases between. CDR3 DNA: TGTGCCACCAGTGTGCGAGGGAAGGGGTACCAAGAGACCCAGTACTTC. Translating it yields CATSVRGKGYQETQYF.

The chain has TRBV18 and TRBJ1-5; 8 bases line up with TRBD1. V shed 5 bases, J shed 7 bases, and the junction held 4 bases outside the gene matches. The CDR3 has 13 amino acids. Per germline, CDR1 KGHSH and CDR2 LQKENI. CDR3 DNA sequence: TGTGCCAGCTCAGCGGACAGGGAACAGCCCCAGCATTTT. This encodes CASSADREQPQHF.

A single count supports this clonotype. The V and J genes are TRBV27 and TRBJ1-2, with D perhaps matching TRBD1 (5 bases). V lost 6 bases and J 0 bases, leaving 14 bases between the germline ends. The CDR3 consists of 15 residues. Germline V gives CDR1 MNHEY, CDR2 SMNVEV (reference sequence). The CDR3: CASRLAGQANYGYTF. Here the CDR3 DNA reads TGTGCCAGCAGGTTGGCAGGGCAAGCTAACTATGGCTACACCTTC.

V and J are TRBV27 and TRBJ2-7; 8 bases line up with TRBD2. CDR1 MNHEY and CDR2 SMNVEV come from the germline V gene (reference sequence). J gave up 6 bases and V 3 bases, and 7 bases lay outside the gene matches. The CDR3 has 14 residues. For the CDR3, the DNA is TGTGCCAGCAGTTTTTATAGCGGGGCCGTCGAGCAGTACTTC. Its translation is CASSFYSGAVEQYF.

The chain couples TRBV2 to TRBJ1-6; D call uncertain. CDR1 is SNHLY, CDR2 FYNNEI, per germline. This CDR3 has 15 amino acids. The germline V and J ends were trimmed by 8 bases and 6 bases, with 17 bases remaining between them. For the CDR3, the DNA is TGTGCCAGCCAGTCCTCCCAGACGTGTAATTCACCCCTCCACTTT. Protein product: CASQSSQTCNSPLHF.

The rearrangement joins TRBV5-5 to TRBJ2-6, with D tentatively TRBD1 (5 bases). Germline CDR1 is SGHKS and CDR2 is YYEKEE (reference sequence). V lost 4 bases and J lost 9, with 17 bases in between. The CDR3 has 15 amino acids. For the CDR3, the DNA is TGTGCCAGCAGCGACCAGGGTTTTAGTCACAACGTCCTGACTTTC. Amino acid sequence: CASSDQGFSHNVLTF.

The chain links TRBV3-1 to TRBJ2-4; a possible D gene is TRBD1 (7 bases). CDR3 size: 20 residues. CDR1 LGHDT and CDR2 YNNKEL come from the germline V gene (reference sequence). The V end lost 2 bases, the J end lost 2 bases, and 25 bases lay between the germline ends. CDR3 region: CASSQWAGGTEWDPKNIQYF. The CDR3 DNA reads TGTGCCAGCAGCCAATGGGCAGGGGGGACAGAATGGGACCCCAAAAACATTCAGTACTTC.

The chain is built from TRBV11-2 and TRBJ2-7; a weak D match, TRBD2 (6 bases). The end of the DNA aligns better with TRBJ2-4, so the J call may be wrong. CDR3 length: 16 residues. Germline loops: CDR1 SGHAT, CDR2 FQNNGV. CDR3: CASSPSPGGSINIQYF. In DNA form, the CDR3 reads TGTGCCAGCAGCCCTAGCCCCGGAGGGTCAATAAACATTCAGTACTTC.

This clonotype was observed a few times. The chain is built from TRBV7-2 and TRBJ2-7; no clear D gene. V dropped 5 bases and J dropped 5 bases, with 10 bases sitting between them. The germline gives CDR1 SGHTA, CDR2 FQGNSA. This CDR3 region has 12 residues. The CDR3 bases are TGTGCCAGCAGCCTAAGTCCGAACGAGCAGTACTTC. Translation: CASSLSPNEQYF.

The chain is built from TRBV3-1 and TRBJ2-6, with TRBD2 identical over 8 bases. This CDR3 is 18 amino acids long. Trimming took 4 bases from V and 1 from J; bases not matched to a gene: 9. Germline V CDR1 and CDR2: LGHDT, YNNKEL (reference sequence). Here the CDR3 reads CASSLLSGGPSGANVLTF. CDR3 nucleotide sequence: TGTGCCAGCAGCCTGCTTTCGGGAGGGCCATCTGGGGCCAACGTCCTGACTTTC.

V usage is TRBV4-1 and J usage is TRBJ1-1, with TRBD1 matching over 7 bases. The V and J ends lost 4 bases and 1 base, in that order; junction bases with no gene match: 9. CDR1 MGHRA and CDR2 YSYEKL come from the germline V gene. The CDR3 is 16 amino acids. The CDR3: CASSPYLDRENTEAFF. DNA of the CDR3: TGCGCCAGCAGCCCCTACCTAGACAGGGAGAACACTGAAGCTTTCTTT.

This clonotype was counted a few times. The chain is built from TRBV4-1 and TRBJ1-1; tentative D call: TRBD1 (6 bases). Germline loops: CDR1 MGHRA, CDR2 YSYEKL. Deletions cut 0 bases from V and 2 bases from J, with 19 bases between. The CDR3 is made up of 18 amino acids. This CDR3 reads CASSQDRSSRDKNTEAFF. CDR3 nucleotides: TGCGCCAGCAGCCAAGATAGGAGTTCGAGGGACAAAAACACTGAAGCTTTCTTT.

This clonotype came up many times. The junction departs from germline at one end; a sequencing error may be responsible. The chain combines TRBV5-1 with TRBJ2-7; maybe TRBD2 (6 bases). From germline, CDR1 is SGHRS and CDR2 YFSETQ. The CDR3 has 12 amino acids. CDR3 protein: CASSLAGREQYF. The CDR3 region has the DNA TGTGCCAGCAGTTTAGCAGGGAGGGAGCAGTACTTC.

V and J are TRBV20-1 and TRBJ2-1, with 10 bases that match TRBD2. The CDR3 loop spans 14 amino acids. Germline V gene sequence: CDR1 DFQATT, CDR2 SNEGSKA (reference sequence). Unmatched junction bases numbered 10, after V lost 7 bases and J lost 7 bases. The CDR3 nucleotides read TGCAGTGGCCGTGAAGCGGGGGGGCGGAATGAGCAGTTCTTC. Residues: CSGREAGGRNEQFF.

This clonotype appeared a few times. The chain links TRBV4-3 to TRBJ2-7; 8 bases are shared with TRBD2. Germline trimming cut 4 bases from V and 1 base from J; bases unmatched to any gene: 15. The CDR3 is 18 amino acids. From germline, CDR1 is LGHNA and CDR2 YSLEER. CDR3 sequence reads: CASSLGLARPQVSYEQYF. As DNA, the CDR3 is TGCGCCAGCAGCCTAGGACTAGCCCGACCCCAGGTATCCTACGAGCAGTACTTC.